These T cell receptor beta chains were read from a single sample in a study of T cell responses to AZD1222 COVID-19 vaccine. Assay used: immunoSEQ multiplex PCR; TCRdb lists only in-frame clones, some missing. The sample lists more than 110,000 clones; approximately 85% were seen once. Specimen: peripheral blood, collected on day 0 of AZD1222 vaccination. Every receptor here comes from an adult in good health. Each CDR3 is given with its conserved first and last residue. Fields, in order: J gene, CDR3 length, D gene, clone size, V gene, CDR3 DNA, CDR3 protein. The D gene is left open where the match is weak. Part of the rows lack a size; the others show once, few, many or a class for expanded clones.

J: TRBJ2-1
length: 14
D: TRBD1
size: once
V: TRBV29-1
DNA: TGCAGCGTTGACGGGACAGGGGAGGGTAATGAGCAGTTCTTC
CDR3: CSVDGTGEGNEQFF

J: TRBJ2-5
length: 14
D: TRBD2
size: NA
V: TRBV27
DNA: TGTGCCAGCAGAGCACTAGCGGGCCAAGAGACCCAGTACTTC
CDR3: CASRALAGQETQYF

J: TRBJ1-5
length: 11
D: NA
size: once
V: TRBV5-1
DNA: TGCGCCAGCAGCGTGTCTGATTGGCAGCATTTT
CDR3: CASSVSDWQHF

J: TRBJ2-3
length: 13
D: NA
size: NA
V: TRBV19
DNA: TGTGCCACTGGCCGGCGGGGAAGGGATACGCAGTATTTT
CDR3: CATGRRGRDTQYF

J: TRBJ2-5
length: 14
D: NA
size: NA
V: TRBV5-1
DNA: TGCGCCAGCAGCTTGGGGACAAGCCAAGAGACCCAGTACTTC
CDR3: CASSLGTSQETQYF

J: TRBJ1-1
length: 13
D: NA
size: few
V: TRBV2
DNA: TGTGCCAGCAGTGCGGACGGGAACACTGAAGCTTTCTTT
CDR3: CASSADGNTEAFF

J: TRBJ2-2
length: 15
D: NA
size: once
V: TRBV27
DNA: TGTGCCAGCAGTAGGGGCCAGGGAGGCACCGGGGAGCTGTTTTTT
CDR3: CASSRGQGGTGELFF

J: TRBJ2-1
length: 19
D: NA
size: NA
V: TRBV14
DNA: TGTGCCAGCAGCCAAGTGTGGGGGACCGCGACAAGTAGTTACAATGAGCAGTTCTTC
CDR3: CASSQVWGTATSSYNEQFF

J: TRBJ2-5
length: 14
D: NA
size: NA
V: TRBV24-1
DNA: TGTGCCACCAGTAACGCGGGCAGCCAAGAGACCCAGTACTTC
CDR3: CATSNAGSQETQYF

J: TRBJ2-3
length: 14
D: NA
size: NA
V: TRBV5-4
DNA: TGTGCCAGCAGCTTGCTCGGGCGGGTGGATACGCAGTATTTT
CDR3: CASSLLGRVDTQYF